This T cell receptor beta chain was captured in a study of T-cell memory formation after mild COVID-19. Across the whole study: Largely, TCR clusters stayed within a single donor. Points from the study as a whole: CD4+ bias marked clones expanding day 15 to 37, unlike balanced contracting clones.

5'RACE primed from the constant segment yielded TCR alpha and TCR beta cDNA libraries bearing sample barcodes and UMIs. TCRdb re-called the 5' RACE reads with MiXCR, one entry per CDR3 protein. Counted here are a few hundred thousand distinct CDR3 sequences, more than 15% occurring once; the ten biggest clones make up about a fifth. The CDR3 consists of 13 residues. Trimming took 4 bases from V and 6 from J, leaving 10 bases between them. Germline V CDR1 and CDR2: SGHTA, FQGTGA. This clonotype was detected a few times. No antigen is known for it. This chain joins TRBV7-3 and TRBJ2-1; D gene uncertain. The origin of this receptor is a man between 18 and 35 years old who had mild COVID-19 (a few samples of this study predate the infection). Cell type and time point are not known. Material: PBMCs or a T cell subset sorted from them (not recorded which). The DNA for the CDR3 is TGTGCCAGCAGCTCACAAGTAATCAATGAGCAGTTCTTC. Translation: CASSSQVINEQFF.